Shown below are 8 T cell receptor beta chains from a single sample sequenced in a study of Graves' ophthalmopathy and Graves' hyperthyroidism. Amplification of the TCR beta CDR3 regions used RNA transcripts (as template). After a first-round RT-PCR with HTBI primers, a second-round multiplex PCR was run. One entry per CDR3 protein, called by TCRdb with MiXCR from the multiplex PCR reads. In the table there are under 350,000 distinct CDR3 sequences, about a sixth of which are singletons. Sequenced material: peripheral blood. These receptors were collected from an adult man with Graves' ophthalmopathy.

This clonotype was observed many times. This chain joins TRBV6-2 or TRBV6-3 and TRBJ2-5, with D hard to call. CDR3 size: 14 residues. V lost 6 bases and J 7 bases, leaving 18 bases between the germline ends. The germline CDR1 and CDR2 sequences are MNHEY and SVGEGT. The CDR3 loop reads CASSRPDQVRTQYF. CDR3 DNA sequence: TGTGCCAGCAGCCGCCCCGACCAAGTTCGGACCCAGTACTTC.

In this sample, this clonotype turned up many times. The V call is TRBV6-1, the J call TRBJ2-2; 7 nucleotides line up with TRBD1. Germline V lookup: CDR1 MNHNS, CDR2 SASEGT. V was pared by 4 bases and J by 8 bases, with 7 bases of the junction left unmatched. This CDR3 is 14 amino acids long. DNA of the CDR3: TGTGCCAGCAGTGGTCGACAGGGCTGGGGGGAGCTGTTTTTT. It specifies CASSGRQGWGELFF.

This clonotype was detected ten times or more. V is TRBV6-5 and J is TRBJ1-1; D is unclear. This CDR3 is built from 16 residues. V lost 0 bases and J 5 bases, leaving 16 bases between the germline ends. CDR1 and CDR2 (germline): MNHEY, SVGAGI. CDR3 protein: CASSYSRRLSGTEAFF. The CDR3 DNA reads as TGTGCCAGCAGTTACTCGCGCCGATTGTCGGGAACTGAAGCTTTCTTT.

Ten or more counts support this clonotype. The chain carries TRBV27 and TRBJ2-5; a possible D gene is TRBD2 (5 bases). Germline CDR1 and CDR2: MNHEY and SMNVEV (reference sequence). V was clipped by 5 bases and J by 7 bases, with 14 bases between them. This CDR3 is 13 amino acids long. CDR3 sequence reads: CASSLGILGTQYF. CDR3 in DNA: TGTGCCAGCAGTCTGGGGATACTAGGGACCCAGTACTTC.

This clonotype was seen many times. The rearrangement uses TRBV20-1 and TRBJ1-1; 7 bases are shared with TRBD1. V lost 0 bases, J lost 4 bases, and 8 bases stayed unmatched. There are 15 residues in the CDR3. Germline V gene sequence: CDR1 DFQATT, CDR2 SNEGSKA (reference sequence). The CDR3 loop reads CSARDLDRVPTEAFF. CDR3 coding DNA: TGCAGTGCTAGAGACCTTGACAGGGTCCCCACTGAAGCTTTCTTT.

This clonotype was picked up many times. This chain uses TRBV7-9 with TRBJ2-7; maybe TRBD2 (5 bases). Trimming shortened V by 4 bases and J by 5 bases, and 12 bases separated the two germline ends. The germline CDR1 and CDR2 sequences are SEHNR and FQNEAQ (reference sequence). The CDR3 length is 13 residues. CDR3 in amino acids: CASSWRSSDEQYF. The CDR3 DNA is TGTGCCAGCAGCTGGAGGAGTTCGGACGAGCAGTACTTC. The variable domain in full, completed from reference TRBV7-9 and TRBJ2-7, reads DTGVSQNPRHKITKRGQNVTFRCDPISEHNRLYWYRQTLGQGPEFLTYFQNEAQLEKSRLLSDRFSAERPKGSFSTLEIQRTEQGDSAMYLCASSWRSSDEQYFGPGTRLTVT.

This clonotype has at least ten counts. CDR3 in amino acids: CSASTARDQPQHF. CDR3 DNA: TGCAGTGCTAGTACGGCCAGGGACCAGCCCCAGCATTTT. V and J are TRBV20-1 and TRBJ1-5; D is possibly TRBD1 (5 bases). With 3 bases removed from V and 7 bases from J, the gap between germline ends came to 13 bases. The CDR3 loop spans 13 amino acids. Germline V gene sequence: CDR1 DFQATT, CDR2 SNEGSKA (reference sequence).

This clonotype has ten or more counts. In nucleotides, the CDR3 is TGCGCCAGCAGCTTCGGGACCCAAGAGACCCAGTACTTC. Encoded protein: CASSFGTQETQYF. This chain joins TRBV5-1 and TRBJ2-5; D could derive from TRBD1 or TRBD2 (5 bases each). There are 13 residues in the CDR3. The V gene's germline CDR1 is SGHRS and CDR2 YFSETQ. The germline V and J ends were trimmed by 2 bases and 1 base, with 6 bases remaining between them.